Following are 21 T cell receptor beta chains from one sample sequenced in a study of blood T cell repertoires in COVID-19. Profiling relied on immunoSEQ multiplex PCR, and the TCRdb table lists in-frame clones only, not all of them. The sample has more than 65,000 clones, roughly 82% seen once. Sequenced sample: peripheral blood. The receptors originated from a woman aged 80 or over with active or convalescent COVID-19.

As DNA, the CDR3 is TGTGCCAGCAGCTTCAGCGGGGGTACAGATACGCAGTATTTT. It is translated as CASSFSGGTDTQYF. The chain joins TRBV9 to TRBJ2-3; 8 nucleotides line up with TRBD2. Unmatched junction bases numbered 4, after V lost 4 bases and J lost 3 bases. The CDR3 runs 14 residues. Germline-derived CDR1 and CDR2 are SGDLS and YYNGEE.

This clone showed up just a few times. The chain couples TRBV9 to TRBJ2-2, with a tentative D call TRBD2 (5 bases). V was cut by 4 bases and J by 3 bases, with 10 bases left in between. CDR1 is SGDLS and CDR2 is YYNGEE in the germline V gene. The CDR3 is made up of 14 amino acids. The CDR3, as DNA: TGTGCCAGCAGCCTAAACGGGGACACCGGGGAGCTGTTTTTT. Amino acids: CASSLNGDTGELFF.

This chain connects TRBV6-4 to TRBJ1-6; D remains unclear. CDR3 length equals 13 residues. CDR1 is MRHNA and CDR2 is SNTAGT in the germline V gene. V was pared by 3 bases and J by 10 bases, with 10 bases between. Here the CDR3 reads CASSESPGSPLHF. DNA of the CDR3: TGTGCCAGCAGTGAGAGTCCGGGATCACCCCTCCACTTT.

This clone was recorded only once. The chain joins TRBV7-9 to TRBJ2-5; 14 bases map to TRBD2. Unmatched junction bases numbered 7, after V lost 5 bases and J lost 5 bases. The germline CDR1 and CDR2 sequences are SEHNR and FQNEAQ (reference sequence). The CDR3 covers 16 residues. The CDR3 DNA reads TGTGCCAGCAGCCAGGGACTAGCGGGGGTACGGGAGACCCAGTACTTC. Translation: CASSQGLAGVRETQYF. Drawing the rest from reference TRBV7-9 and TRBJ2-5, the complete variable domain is DTGVSQNPRHKITKRGQNVTFRCDPISEHNRLYWYRQTLGQGPEFLTYFQNEAQLEKSRLLSDRFSAERPKGSFSTLEIQRTEQGDSAMYLCASSQGLAGVRETQYFGPGTRLLVL.

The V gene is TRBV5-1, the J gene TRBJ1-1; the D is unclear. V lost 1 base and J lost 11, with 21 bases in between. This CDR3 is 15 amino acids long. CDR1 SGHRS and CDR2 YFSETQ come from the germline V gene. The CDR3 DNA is TGCGCCAGCAGCTTGAGCCAGGTATCCCCTCCGTCCGCTTTCTTT. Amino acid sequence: CASSLSQVSPPSAFF.

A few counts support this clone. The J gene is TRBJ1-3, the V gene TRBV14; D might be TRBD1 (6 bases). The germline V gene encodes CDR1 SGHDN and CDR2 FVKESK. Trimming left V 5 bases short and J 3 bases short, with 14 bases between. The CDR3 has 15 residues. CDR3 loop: CASSVARGFGNTIYF. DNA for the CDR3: TGTGCCAGCAGCGTTGCCAGGGGATTTGGAAACACCATATATTTT.

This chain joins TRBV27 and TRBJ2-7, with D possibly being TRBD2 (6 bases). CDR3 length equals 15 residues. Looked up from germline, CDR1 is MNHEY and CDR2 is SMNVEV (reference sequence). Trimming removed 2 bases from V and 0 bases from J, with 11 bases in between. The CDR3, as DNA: TGTGCCAGCAGTTTACTCGGGGGACGCTCCTACGAGCAGTACTTC. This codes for CASSLLGGRSYEQYF.

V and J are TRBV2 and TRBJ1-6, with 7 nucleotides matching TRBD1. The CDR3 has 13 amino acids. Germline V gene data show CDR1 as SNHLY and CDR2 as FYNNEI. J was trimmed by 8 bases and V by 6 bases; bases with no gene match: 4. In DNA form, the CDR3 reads TGTGCCAGCAGGCTAGACAGGGATTCACCCCTCCACTTT. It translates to CASRLDRDSPLHF.

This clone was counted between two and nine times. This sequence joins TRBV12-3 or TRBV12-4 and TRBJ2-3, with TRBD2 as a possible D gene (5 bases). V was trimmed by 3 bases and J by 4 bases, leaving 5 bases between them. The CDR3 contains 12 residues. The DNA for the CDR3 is TGTGCCAGCAGTTTGCGGGCAGATACGCAGTATTTT. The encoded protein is CASSLRADTQYF.

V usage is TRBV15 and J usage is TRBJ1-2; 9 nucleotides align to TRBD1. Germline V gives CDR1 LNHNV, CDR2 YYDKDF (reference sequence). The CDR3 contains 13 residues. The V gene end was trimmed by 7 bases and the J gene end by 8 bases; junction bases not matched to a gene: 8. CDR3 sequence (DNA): TGTGCCACCACCCAAAGGACAGGGGACGGCTACACCTTC. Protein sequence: CATTQRTGDGYTF.

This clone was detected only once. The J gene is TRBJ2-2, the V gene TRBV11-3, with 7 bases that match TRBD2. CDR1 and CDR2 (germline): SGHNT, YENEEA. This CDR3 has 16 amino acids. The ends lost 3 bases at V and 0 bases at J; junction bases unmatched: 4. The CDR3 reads CASSLRGGSNTGELFF. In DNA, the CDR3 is TGTGCCAGCAGCTTGAGGGGAGGGTCGAACACCGGGGAGCTGTTTTTT.

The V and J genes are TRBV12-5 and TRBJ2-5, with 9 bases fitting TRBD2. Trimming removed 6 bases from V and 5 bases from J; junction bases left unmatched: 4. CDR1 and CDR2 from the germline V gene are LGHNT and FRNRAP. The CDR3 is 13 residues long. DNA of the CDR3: TGTGCTAGTGGCCTAGCGGGGACGGAGACCCAGTACTTC. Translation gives CASGLAGTETQYF.

In DNA form, the CDR3 reads TGTGCCTGGACCCTAGGGGCAGGGGTGGATGAAAAACTGTTTTTT. As protein: CAWTLGAGVDEKLFF. This sequence joins TRBV30 and TRBJ1-4, with D possibly matching TRBD1 (6 bases). CDR3 length: 15 residues. From germline, CDR1 is GTSNPN and CDR2 SVGIG (reference sequence). Trimming cost V 4 bases and J 6 bases, with 18 bases left between them.

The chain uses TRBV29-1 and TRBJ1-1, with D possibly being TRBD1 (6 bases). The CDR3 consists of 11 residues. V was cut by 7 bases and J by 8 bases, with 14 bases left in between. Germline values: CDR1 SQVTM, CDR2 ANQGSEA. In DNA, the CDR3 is TGCAGCGCAGACAATCAGGGGGAAGCTTTCTTT. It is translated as CSADNQGEAFF.

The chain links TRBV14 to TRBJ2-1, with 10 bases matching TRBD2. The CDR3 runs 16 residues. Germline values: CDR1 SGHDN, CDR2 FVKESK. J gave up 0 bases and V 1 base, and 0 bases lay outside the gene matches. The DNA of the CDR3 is TGTGCCAGCAGCCAAGCTAGCGGGAGCTCCTACAATGAGCAGTTCTTC. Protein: CASSQASGSSYNEQFF.

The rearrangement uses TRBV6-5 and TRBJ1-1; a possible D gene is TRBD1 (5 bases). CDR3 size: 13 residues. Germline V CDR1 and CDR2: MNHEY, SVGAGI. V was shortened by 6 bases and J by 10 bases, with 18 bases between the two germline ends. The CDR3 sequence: CASSVTVGSGAFF. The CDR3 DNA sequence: TGTGCCAGCAGCGTGACAGTCGGTTCCGGAGCTTTCTTT.

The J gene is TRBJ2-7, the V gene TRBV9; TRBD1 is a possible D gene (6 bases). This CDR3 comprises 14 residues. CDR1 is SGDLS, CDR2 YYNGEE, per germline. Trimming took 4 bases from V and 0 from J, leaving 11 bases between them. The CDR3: CASSPRDTSYEQYF. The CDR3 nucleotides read TGTGCCAGCAGCCCCCGGGACACCTCCTACGAGCAGTACTTC. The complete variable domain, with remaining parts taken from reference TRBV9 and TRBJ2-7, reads DSGVTQTPKHLITATGQRVTLRCSPRSGDLSVYWYQQSLDQGLQFLIQYYNGEERAKGNILERFSAQQFPDLHSELNLSSLELGDSALYFCASSPRDTSYEQYFGPGTRLTVT.

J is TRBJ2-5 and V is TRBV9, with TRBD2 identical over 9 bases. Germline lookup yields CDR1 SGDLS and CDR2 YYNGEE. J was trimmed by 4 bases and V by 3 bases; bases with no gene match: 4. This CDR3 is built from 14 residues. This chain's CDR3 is CASSAKTSGETQYF. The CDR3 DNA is TGTGCCAGCAGCGCCAAGACTAGCGGAGAGACCCAGTACTTC.

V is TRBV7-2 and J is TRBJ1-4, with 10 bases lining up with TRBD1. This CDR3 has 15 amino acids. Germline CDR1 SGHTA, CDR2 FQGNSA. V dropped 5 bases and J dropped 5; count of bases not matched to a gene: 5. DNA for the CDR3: TGTGCCAGCAGCATCGGACAGGGGGAAAATGAAAAACTGTTTTTT. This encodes CASSIGQGENEKLFF.

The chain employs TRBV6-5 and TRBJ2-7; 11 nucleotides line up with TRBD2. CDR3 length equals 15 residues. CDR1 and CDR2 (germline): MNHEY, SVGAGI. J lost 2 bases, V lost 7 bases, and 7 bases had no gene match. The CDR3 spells CASTQTSGAPYEQYF. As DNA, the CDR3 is TGTGCCAGCACCCAGACTAGCGGGGCCCCCTACGAGCAGTACTTC.

CDR3 in DNA: TGTGCCAGCAGCTCTGCGACTAAAGAGACCCAGTACTTC. Translating gives CASSSATKETQYF. V usage is TRBV27 and J usage is TRBJ2-5, with D perhaps matching TRBD2 (5 bases). The germline V gene encodes CDR1 MNHEY and CDR2 SMNVEV (reference sequence). Trimming took off 6 bases at V and 3 bases at J, with 11 bases between the two ends. The CDR3 covers 13 residues.